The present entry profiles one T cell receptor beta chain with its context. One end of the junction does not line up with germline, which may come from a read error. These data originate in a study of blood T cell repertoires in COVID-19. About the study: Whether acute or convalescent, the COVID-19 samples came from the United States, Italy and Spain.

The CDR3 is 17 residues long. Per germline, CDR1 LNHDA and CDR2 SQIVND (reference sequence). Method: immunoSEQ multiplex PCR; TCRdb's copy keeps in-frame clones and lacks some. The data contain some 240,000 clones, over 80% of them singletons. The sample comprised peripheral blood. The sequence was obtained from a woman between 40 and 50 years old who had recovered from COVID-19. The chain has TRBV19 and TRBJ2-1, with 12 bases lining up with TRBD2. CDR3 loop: CASSLETSGGSYNEQFF. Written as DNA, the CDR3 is TGTGCCAGTAGTTTAGAGACTAGCGGGGGTTCCTACAATGAGCAGTTCTTC.